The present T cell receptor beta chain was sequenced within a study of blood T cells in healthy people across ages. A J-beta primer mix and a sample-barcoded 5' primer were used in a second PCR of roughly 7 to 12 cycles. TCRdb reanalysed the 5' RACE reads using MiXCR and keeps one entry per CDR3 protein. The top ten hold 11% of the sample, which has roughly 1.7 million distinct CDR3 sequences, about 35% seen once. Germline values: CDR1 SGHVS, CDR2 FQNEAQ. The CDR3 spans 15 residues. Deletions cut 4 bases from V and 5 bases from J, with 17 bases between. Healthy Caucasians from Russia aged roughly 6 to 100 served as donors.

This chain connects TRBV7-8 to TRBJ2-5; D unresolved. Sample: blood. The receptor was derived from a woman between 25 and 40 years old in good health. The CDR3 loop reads CASSYSITPTETQYF. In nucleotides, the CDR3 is TGTGCCAGCAGCTATTCCATCACCCCGACTGAGACCCAGTACTTC.